This T cell receptor beta chain was observed in a study of blood T cell repertoires in COVID-19. The overall study: COVID-19 samples from acute and convalescent phases originated in the United States, Italy and Spain.

Authors' analysis steps: Quantification of nucleated cells was approximated via reference gene primer amplification. TCRdb's table, derived via immunoSEQ multiplex PCR, lists solely in-frame clones and lacks some. D and trimming were read from the DNA, whereas the V and J calls and clone size are those reported in that table. This table holds some 220,000 clones, 75% to 90% found once. CDR1 and CDR2 from the germline V gene are SGDLS and YYNGEE. Trimming at V came to 2 bases and at J to 8 bases, leaving 6 bases not matched to a gene. This CDR3 contains 14 residues. Participants were aged roughly 18 to 90 years, lived in around 22 US areas, and enrolled virtually. Clinical histories supplied by participants themselves formed the basis of cohort assignment.

The chain links TRBV9 to TRBJ2-1; 8 bases are shared with TRBD2. This TCR came from a woman aged 18-30 years in a cohort exposed to, infected with or recovered from COVID-19 (not recorded which). Sequencing was done on a sample of PBMCs or T cells enriched from blood (not recorded which). The CDR3 here is CASSVSGSTDEQFF. The DNA for the CDR3 is TGTGCCAGCAGCGTGAGCGGGAGTACCGATGAGCAGTTCTTC.